One T cell receptor (beta chain) is described in this entry. The sample belongs to a study of blood T cell repertoires in COVID-19. Looking at the study overall: Italy, Spain and the United States were the sources of the convalescent and acute COVID-19 samples. PBMCs, B-cell-depleted T cells, or T cells provided the cDNA or gDNA that made up the material.

Here immunoSEQ multiplex PCR was the method, and the copy in TCRdb shows in-frame clones only, minus some. The sample lists roughly 570,000 clones, 85% to 90% occurring once. Enrolled during active infection, Seattle patients were then followed longitudinally. Germline V lookup: CDR1 SGHTA, CDR2 FQGTGA. The CDR3 is 15 amino acids. The V segment lost 2 bases and the J segment 2 bases; nucleotides outside the gene matches: 4. Specimen: peripheral blood. The receptor comes from a woman in her 50s with COVID-19, enrolled during active disease. This sequence joins TRBV7-3 and TRBJ2-3, with TRBD2 identical over 7 bases. CDR3 loop: CASSLGGDSTDTQYF. The CDR3 DNA follows: TGTGCCAGCAGCTTAGGGGGGGACTCCACAGATACGCAGTATTTT.